A selection of T cell receptor beta chains follows, all from one sample in a study of OX40 agonist ivuxolimab in advanced cancers. The table came from immunoSEQ multiplex PCR; TCRdb's copy has only in-frame clones and leaves some out. Of roughly 28,000 clones in the sample, more than 75% were seen once. Sequenced material: CD4+ or CD8+ T cells sorted from blood, taken in a trial of the OX40 agonist ivuxolimab. These receptors came from an adult with an advanced solid tumor such as melanoma, head and neck, liver or kidney cancer. The CDR3 runs from the conserved cysteine through the conserved F or W. D genes are given only for firm matches. Only some rows state a clone size, as once, few, many or a class for expanded clones.

clone_size	cdr3_length	v_call	j_call	d_call	cdr3_aa	cdr3_nt
NA	13	TRBV27	TRBJ2-7	NA	CASSFSQRTEQYF	TGTGCCAGCAGTTTCAGTCAGCGAACGGAGCAGTACTTC
NA	13	TRBV6-1	TRBJ2-7	NA	CASSEFSPYEQYF	TGTGCCAGCAGTGAATTTAGCCCCTACGAGCAGTACTTC
NA	14	TRBV19	TRBJ2-1	NA	CASSMMGASGEQFF	TGTGCCAGTAGTATGATGGGGGCTAGCGGTGAGCAGTTCTTC
NA	13	TRBV4-3	TRBJ2-5	NA	CASSQWLGETQYF	TGCGCCAGCAGCCAATGGCTAGGGGAGACCCAGTACTTC
NA	13	TRBV29-1	TRBJ2-1	NA	CSVEKGVSNEQFF	TGCAGCGTTGAGAAGGGAGTCAGCAATGAGCAGTTCTTC
NA	15	TRBV7-9	TRBJ2-3	TRBD2	CASSPTGLAVDTQYF	TGTGCCAGCAGCCCAACGGGACTAGCGGTAGATACGCAGTATTTT
few	13	TRBV27	TRBJ1-2	NA	CASSPPGNYGYTF	TGTGCCAGCAGTCCTCCGGGTAACTATGGCTACACCTTC
NA	16	TRBV14	TRBJ1-1	TRBD1	CASSPRTGDLNTEAFF	TGTGCCAGCAGCCCGAGGACAGGGGACCTCAACACTGAAGCTTTCTTT
few	14	TRBV13	TRBJ1-3	NA	CASSLKGSGNTIYF	TGTGCCAGCAGCTTAAAAGGGTCTGGAAACACCATATATTTT
NA	15	TRBV4-2	TRBJ2-7	TRBD2	CASSLAAGGSYEQYF	TGTGCCAGCAGCTTGGCAGCGGGAGGGTCCTACGAGCAGTACTTC
NA	12	TRBV30	TRBJ2-1	TRBD2	CASGTQYNEQFF	TGTGCCAGCGGGACTCAGTACAATGAGCAGTTCTTC
NA	14	TRBV28	TRBJ1-3	NA	CASSLAGPGNTIYF	TGTGCCAGCAGTTTGGCAGGGCCCGGAAACACCATATATTTT
NA	12	TRBV7-9	TRBJ2-3	NA	CASSPGTDTQYF	TGTGCCAGCAGCCCGGGGACAGATACGCAGTATTTT
NA	12	TRBV30	TRBJ1-5	TRBD1	CAWSTGVQPQHF	TGTGCCTGGTCGACAGGGGTGCAGCCCCAGCATTTT
once	12	TRBV21-1	TRBJ1-5	NA	CAIAARAQPQHF	TGTGCCATTGCGGCCCGGGCCCAGCCCCAGCATTTT
NA	15	TRBV4-2	TRBJ2-1	TRBD2	CASSKLADSYNEQFF	TGTGCCAGCAGCAAACTAGCGGACTCCTACAATGAGCAGTTCTTC
NA	14	TRBV4-1	TRBJ2-5	TRBD1	CASSQTTGGETQYF	TGCGCCAGCAGCCAGACAACAGGGGGGGAGACCCAGTACTTC
NA	18	TRBV7-8	TRBJ2-1	NA	CASSLAGPVAHIHNEQFF	TGTGCCAGCAGCTTAGCAGGCCCCGTAGCTCATATCCACAATGAGCAGTTCTTC
NA	15	TRBV4-1	TRBJ1-1	NA	CASSQGARENTEAFF	TGCGCCAGCAGCCAGGGCGCTCGTGAGAACACTGAAGCTTTCTTT